This T cell receptor (beta chain) was sequenced in a study of T cell repertoires in aging, cancer and after chemotherapy. This clonotype qualifies as medium-sized (0.01 to 0.1%). Rearranged V-D-J TRB sequences were amplified with a mixed TRB-A/B primer pool. From the multiplex PCR reads, TCRdb called clonotypes with MiXCR, one entry per CDR3 protein. The sample lists around 3,000 distinct CDR3 sequences, 22% seen once, with about 3.3% in the top ten. Germline CDR1 is SGHTA and CDR2 is FQGNSA. Trimming pared 2 bases from V and 6 bases from J, leaving 8 bases between. The CDR3 covers 14 residues. Peripheral blood genomic DNA, not sorted cells or RNA, was the template.

Sequencing was carried out using blood. The chain uses TRBV7-2 and TRBJ1-6, with a weak D call TRBD1 (5 bases). The TCR originated in a human donor with a solid tumor. The CDR3 bases are TGTGCCAGCAGCTTAAGACAGCCTAATTCACCCCTCCACTTT. It encodes CASSLRQPNSPLHF.